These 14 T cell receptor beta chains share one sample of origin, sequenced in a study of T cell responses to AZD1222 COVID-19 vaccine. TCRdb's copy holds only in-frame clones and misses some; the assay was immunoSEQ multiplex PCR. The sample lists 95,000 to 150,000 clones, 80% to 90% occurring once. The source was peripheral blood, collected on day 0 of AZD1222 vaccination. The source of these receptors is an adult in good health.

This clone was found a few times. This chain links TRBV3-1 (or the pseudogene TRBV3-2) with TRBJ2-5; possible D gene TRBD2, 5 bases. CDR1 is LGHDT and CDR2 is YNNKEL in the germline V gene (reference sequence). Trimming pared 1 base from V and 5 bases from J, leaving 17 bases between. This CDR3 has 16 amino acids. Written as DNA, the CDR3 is TGTGCCAGCAGCCAAGGCCGGACGTTAGCGCGGGAGACCCAGTACTTC. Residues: CASSQGRTLARETQYF.

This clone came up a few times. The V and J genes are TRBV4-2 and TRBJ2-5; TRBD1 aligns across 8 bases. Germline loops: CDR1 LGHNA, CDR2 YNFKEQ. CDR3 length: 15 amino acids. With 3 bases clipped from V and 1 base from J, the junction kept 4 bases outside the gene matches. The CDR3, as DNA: TGTGCCAGCAGCCATCCTGGACAGGGCCAAGAGACCCAGTACTTC. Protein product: CASSHPGQGQETQYF.

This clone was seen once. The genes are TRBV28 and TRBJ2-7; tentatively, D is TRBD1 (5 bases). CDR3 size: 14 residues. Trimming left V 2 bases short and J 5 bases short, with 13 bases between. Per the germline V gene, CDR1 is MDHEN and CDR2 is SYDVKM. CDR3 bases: TGTGCCAGCAGTTTAATGAAGGGGTGGGACGAGCAGTACTTC. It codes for CASSLMKGWDEQYF.

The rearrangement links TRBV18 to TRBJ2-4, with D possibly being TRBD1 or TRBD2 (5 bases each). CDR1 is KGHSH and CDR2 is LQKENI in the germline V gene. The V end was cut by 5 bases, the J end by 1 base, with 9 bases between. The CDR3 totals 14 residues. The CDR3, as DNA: TGTGCCAGCTCAGCCGAGGGGGCCAAAAACATTCAGTACTTC. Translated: CASSAEGAKNIQYF.

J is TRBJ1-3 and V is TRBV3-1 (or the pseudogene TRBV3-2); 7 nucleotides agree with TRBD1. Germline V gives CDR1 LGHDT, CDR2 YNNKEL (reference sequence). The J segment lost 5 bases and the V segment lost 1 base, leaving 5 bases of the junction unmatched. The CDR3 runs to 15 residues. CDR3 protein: CASSQGGTVRNTIYF. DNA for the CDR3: TGTGCCAGCAGCCAAGGAGGGACAGTTAGAAACACCATATATTTT.

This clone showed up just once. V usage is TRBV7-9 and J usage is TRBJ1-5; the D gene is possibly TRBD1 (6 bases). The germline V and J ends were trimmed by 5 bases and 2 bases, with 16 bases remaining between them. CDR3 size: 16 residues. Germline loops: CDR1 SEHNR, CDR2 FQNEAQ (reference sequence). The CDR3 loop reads CASSQQLAGGNQPQHF. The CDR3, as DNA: TGTGCCAGCAGCCAACAATTAGCAGGGGGCAATCAGCCCCAGCATTTT.

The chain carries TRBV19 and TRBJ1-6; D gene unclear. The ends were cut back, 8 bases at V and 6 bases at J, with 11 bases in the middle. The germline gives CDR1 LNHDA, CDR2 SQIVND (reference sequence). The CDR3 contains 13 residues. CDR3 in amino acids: CASHLGFNSPLHF. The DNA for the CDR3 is TGTGCCAGTCATTTGGGGTTTAATTCACCCCTCCACTTT.

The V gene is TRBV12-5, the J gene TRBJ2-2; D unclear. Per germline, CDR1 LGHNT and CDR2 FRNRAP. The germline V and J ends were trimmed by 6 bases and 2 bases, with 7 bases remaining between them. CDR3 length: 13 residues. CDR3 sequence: CASGQSNTGELFF. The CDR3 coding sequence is TGTGCTAGTGGGCAGTCCAACACCGGGGAGCTGTTTTTT.

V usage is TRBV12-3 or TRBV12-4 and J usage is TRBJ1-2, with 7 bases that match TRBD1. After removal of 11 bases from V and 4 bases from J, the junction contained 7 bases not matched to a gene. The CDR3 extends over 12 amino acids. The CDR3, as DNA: TGTGCCGCCCGGGGACAGATCTATGGCTACACCTTC. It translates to CAARGQIYGYTF.

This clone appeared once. The CDR3 DNA sequence: TGCAGCTCCGGGACCCTAAGGGCGTCTGAAGCTTTCTTT. It translates to CSSGTLRASEAFF. This chain links TRBV29-1 with TRBJ1-1; D possibly corresponds to TRBD1 (5 bases). The CDR3 spans 13 residues. CDR1 is SQVTM and CDR2 is ANQGSEA in the germline V gene. The ends were cut back, 8 bases at V and 6 bases at J, with 19 bases in the middle. Full variable domain (rest looked up from reference TRBV29-1 and TRBJ1-1): SAVISQKPSRDICQRGTSLTIQCQVDSQVTMMFWYRQQPGQSLTLIATANQGSEATYESGFVIDKFPISRPNLTFSTLTVSNMSPEDSSIYLCSSGTLRASEAFFGQGTRLTVV.

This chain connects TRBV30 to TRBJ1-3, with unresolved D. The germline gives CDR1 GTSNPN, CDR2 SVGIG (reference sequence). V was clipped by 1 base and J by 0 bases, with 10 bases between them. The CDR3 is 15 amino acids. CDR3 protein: CAWSEGELSGNTIYF. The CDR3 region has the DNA TGTGCCTGGAGTGAGGGAGAACTCTCTGGAAACACCATATATTTT.

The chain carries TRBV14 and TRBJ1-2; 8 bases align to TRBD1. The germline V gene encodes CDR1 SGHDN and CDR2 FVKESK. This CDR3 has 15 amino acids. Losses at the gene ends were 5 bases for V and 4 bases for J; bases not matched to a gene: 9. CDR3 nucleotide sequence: TGTGCCAGCAGCGAAACCCGGACAGGGAGCTATGGCTACACCTTC. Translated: CASSETRTGSYGYTF.

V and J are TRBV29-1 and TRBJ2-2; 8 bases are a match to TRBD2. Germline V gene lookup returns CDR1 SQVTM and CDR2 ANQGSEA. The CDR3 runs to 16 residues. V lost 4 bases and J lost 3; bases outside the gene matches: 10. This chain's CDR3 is CSVVAGGAGDTGELFF. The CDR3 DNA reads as TGCAGCGTTGTGGCCGGGGGGGCAGGGGACACCGGGGAGCTGTTTTTT.

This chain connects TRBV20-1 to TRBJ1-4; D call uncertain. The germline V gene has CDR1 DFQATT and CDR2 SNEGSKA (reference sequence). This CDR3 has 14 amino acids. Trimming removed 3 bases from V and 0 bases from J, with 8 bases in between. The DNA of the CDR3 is TGCAGTGCTAGTGGAGGCGCAACTAATGAAAAACTGTTTTTT. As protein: CSASGGATNEKLFF.